The next 29 T cell receptor beta chains were all read from a single sample in a study of post-analysis software for immune sequencing data. Study findings and constraints: In patients, TRBV5-6, TRBV5-1 and TRBV20-1 belonged to roughly 5 TRBV segments found more frequently than in controls.

cDNA libraries of TCR beta carried unique molecular identifiers. TCRdb reprocessed the PCR reads with MiXCR, giving one entry per CDR3 protein. The sample lists approximately 570,000 distinct CDR3 sequences, about 40% occurring once. These receptors are not linked to any known antigen. Sequencing was performed on blood. These receptors all stem from a girl under 18 with multiple sclerosis.

The J gene is TRBJ2-7, the V gene TRBV7-8, with unresolved D. This CDR3 has 14 residues. V shed 1 base and J shed 2 bases, with 9 bases lying between them. Looked up from germline, CDR1 is SGHVS and CDR2 is FQNEAQ. DNA for the CDR3: TGTGCCAGCAGCTTAGAAGCAGCTCCCTACGAGCAGTACTTC. This translates into CASSLEAAPYEQYF.

This clonotype appeared a few times. The rearrangement uses TRBV29-1 and TRBJ2-1; maybe TRBD2 (5 bases). CDR1 and CDR2 (germline): SQVTM, ANQGSEA. CDR3 size: 11 residues. Trimming took 7 bases from V and 8 from J, leaving 12 bases between them. CDR3 loop: CSALAPDEQFF. The CDR3 coding sequence is TGCAGCGCTCTAGCCCCCGATGAGCAGTTCTTC.

This clonotype was found a few times. This sequence joins TRBV6-2 or TRBV6-3 and TRBJ2-4; 11 bases line up with TRBD1. The CDR3 spans 16 residues. Germline V gives CDR1 MNHEY, CDR2 SVGEGT. V was pared by 6 bases and J by 4 bases, with 8 bases of the junction left unmatched. DNA of the CDR3: TGTGCCAGCAGCACTGGACAGGGGGCCGTAAAAAACATTCAGTACTTC. Protein: CASSTGQGAVKNIQYF.

This chain links TRBV7-9 with TRBJ2-3; TRBD1 or TRBD2 may be the D gene (5 bases each). Deletions cut 2 bases from V and 4 bases from J, with 19 bases between. Germline loops: CDR1 SEHNR, CDR2 FQNEAQ (reference sequence). The CDR3 is 17 amino acids. CDR3 protein: CASSLTSGTQKADTQYF. The CDR3 DNA follows: TGTGCCAGCAGCTTAACGTCCGGGACCCAAAAGGCAGATACGCAGTATTTT. Drawing the rest from reference TRBV7-9 and TRBJ2-3, the complete variable domain is DTGVSQNPRHKITKRGQNVTFRCDPISEHNRLYWYRQTLGQGPEFLTYFQNEAQLEKSRLLSDRFSAERPKGSFSTLEIQRTEQGDSAMYLCASSLTSGTQKADTQYFGPGTRLTVL.

The rearrangement links TRBV6-1 to TRBJ2-1, with D perhaps matching TRBD2 (6 bases). The CDR3 covers 15 residues. V lost 5 bases to trimming and J lost 0 bases, with 11 bases between them. Germline CDR1 and CDR2: MNHNS and SASEGT. In DNA, the CDR3 is TGTGCCAGCAGTCTATACGGGGGCTCCTACAATGAGCAGTTCTTC. This sequence encodes CASSLYGGSYNEQFF.

This clonotype was counted only a few times. This sequence joins TRBV7-9 and TRBJ2-7; D is perhaps TRBD1 (8 bases). The CDR3 extends over 17 amino acids. From germline, CDR1 is SEHNR and CDR2 FQNEAQ (reference sequence). The V end lost 4 bases, the J end lost 3 bases, and 22 bases lay between the germline ends. The CDR3 region is CASSSTGGGTIHYEQYF. Written as DNA, the CDR3 is TGTGCCAGCAGCTCCACAGGGGGGGGGACCATACACTACGAGCAGTACTTC.

The chain uses TRBV3-1 and TRBJ1-1, with D uncertain. This CDR3 has 14 residues. The V end lost 4 bases, the J end lost 0 bases, and 9 bases lay between the germline ends. Germline V gene lookup returns CDR1 LGHDT and CDR2 YNNKEL (reference sequence). The CDR3 sequence: CASSPRQVNTEAFF. The CDR3 DNA follows: TGTGCCAGCAGCCCCCGACAAGTGAACACTGAAGCTTTCTTT.

Of note for this clonotype: No conserved phenylalanine or tryptophan is present at the end of the CDR3, so a read error is the likely explanation. The chain links TRBV12-3 or TRBV12-4 to TRBJ2-3; 8 nucleotides match TRBD2. The CDR3 runs 17 residues. The ends lost 0 bases at V and 3 bases at J; junction bases unmatched: 8. This chain's CDR3 is CASSLARKRERTDTQYS. The CDR3 nucleotides read TGTGCCAGCAGTTTAGCCCGGAAGCGGGAGAGGACAGATACGCAGTATTCT.

The J gene is TRBJ2-5, the V gene TRBV9, with D perhaps matching TRBD1 (6 bases). The length of the CDR3 is 14 residues. V was pared by 4 bases and J by 2 bases, with 12 bases between. Germline CDR1 and CDR2: SGDLS and YYNGEE. The CDR3 region is CASSLSDRQETQYF. CDR3 nucleotide sequence: TGTGCCAGCAGCTTATCCGACAGGCAAGAGACCCAGTACTTC.

Only a few counts were recorded for this clonotype. The genes are TRBV5-1 and TRBJ2-1, with D perhaps being TRBD1 or TRBD2 (7 bases each). The CDR3 has 19 residues. Trimming removed 0 bases from V and 0 bases from J, with 19 bases in between. Germline-derived CDR1 and CDR2 are SGHRS and YFSETQ. The CDR3 DNA reads TGCGCCAGCAGCTTGGTGGCAGGGGGGGGACCTAGCTCCTACAATGAGCAGTTCTTC. Amino acids: CASSLVAGGGPSSYNEQFF.

The CDR3 region is CASPRDRGGSNYGYTF. The CDR3 nucleotides read TGTGCCAGCCCGCGGGACAGGGGGGGATCTAACTATGGCTACACCTTC. V usage is TRBV2 and J usage is TRBJ1-2; 11 bases are a match to TRBD1. Germline V gene lookup returns CDR1 SNHLY and CDR2 FYNNEI. V was pared by 8 bases and J by 0 bases, with 8 bases of the junction left unmatched. This CDR3 region has 16 residues.

V and J are TRBV7-2 and TRBJ2-1; possibly TRBD2 for D (6 bases). The ends were cut back, 6 bases at V and 0 bases at J, with 12 bases in the middle. Germline V gene data show CDR1 as SGHTA and CDR2 as FQGNSA. The CDR3 extends over 15 amino acids. The CDR3 coding sequence is TGTGCCAGCAGGACCCGGGACTTCTCCTACAATGAGCAGTTCTTC. This gives the protein CASRTRDFSYNEQFF.

This sequence joins TRBV4-1 and TRBJ2-7, with D perhaps matching TRBD2 (6 bases). This CDR3 region has 16 residues. V lost 2 bases and J lost 0, with 14 bases in between. Germline assignment: CDR1 MGHRA and CDR2 YSYEKL. The CDR3 nucleotides are TGCGCCAGCAGCCAAAGATCCGGGACTGACTCCTACGAGCAGTACTTC. Its protein is CASSQRSGTDSYEQYF.

The chain links TRBV12-3 or TRBV12-4 to TRBJ2-4; 8 nucleotides match TRBD1. J gave up 7 bases and V 7 bases, and 6 bases lay outside the gene matches. CDR3 length equals 13 residues. The CDR3 bases are TGTGCCAGCACCTTGACAGGGGCCAACATTCAGTACTTC. This translates into CASTLTGANIQYF.

The gene calls are TRBV18 and TRBJ1-2; TRBD1 is a possible D gene (6 bases). The CDR3 covers 14 residues. The V gene lost 5 bases and the J gene lost 2 bases, with 12 bases spanning the gap. CDR1 and CDR2 from the germline V gene are KGHSH and LQKENI. As DNA, the CDR3 is TGTGCCAGCTCAAGCGGACAGTCCAACTATGGCTACACCTTC. Translation: CASSSGQSNYGYTF.

In this sample, this clonotype turned up once. The chain has TRBV5-1 and TRBJ2-5; 8 bases map to TRBD2. The end of the DNA aligns better with TRBJ2-7, so the J call may be wrong. CDR3 length: 16 residues. The germline V gene encodes CDR1 SGHRS and CDR2 YFSETQ. Written as DNA, the CDR3 is TGCGCCAGCAGCCCCGAACTGAGCGGGAGAGCCTACGAGCAGTACTTC. Its translation: CASSPELSGRAYEQYF.

V usage is TRBV24-1 and J usage is TRBJ1-2; no firm D call. CDR1 KGHDR and CDR2 SFDVKD come from the germline V gene. The CDR3 consists of 13 residues. V lost 4 bases and J 8 bases, leaving 13 bases between the germline ends. In nucleotides, the CDR3 is TGTGCCACCAGTGAACCCGCCCGAGGGGGCTACACCTTC. Translating gives CATSEPARGGYTF.

This sequence joins TRBV6-5 and TRBJ2-3, with 9 bases fitting TRBD1. CDR3 length: 18 amino acids. Germline CDR1 reads MNHEY; CDR2 reads SVGAGI. Germline trimming cut 0 bases from V and 2 bases from J; bases unmatched to any gene: 9. Written as DNA, the CDR3 is TGTGCCAGCAGTTACTCTCTTTGGACAGGGGAATTCACAGATACGCAGTATTTT. Translation: CASSYSLWTGEFTDTQYF.

A few counts support this clonotype. The rearrangement joins TRBV12-3 or TRBV12-4 to TRBJ2-1; 8 bases are a match to TRBD1. The CDR3 has 16 residues. With V trimmed by 6 bases and J by 7 bases, 14 bases remained unmatched. The CDR3 reads CASRTPRAGGGNEQFF. The DNA of the CDR3 is TGTGCCAGCAGGACCCCCAGGGCAGGGGGCGGGAATGAGCAGTTCTTC.

This clonotype has just a few counts. The chain joins TRBV29-1 to TRBJ1-2; 7 bases match TRBD1. The CDR3 length is 15 residues. Germline V gene lookup returns CDR1 SQVTM and CDR2 ANQGSEA. V dropped 8 bases and J dropped 7; count of bases not matched to a gene: 19. CDR3 sequence (DNA): TGCAGCCTTAACCGCCCGGGACAGCCTACCTCTGGCTACACCTTC. Encoded protein: CSLNRPGQPTSGYTF.

The gene calls are TRBV25-1 and TRBJ2-7, with D perhaps TRBD1 (6 bases). Trimming removed 6 bases at V and 2 bases at J, with 11 bases between. This CDR3 comprises 13 residues. Germline loops: CDR1 MGHDK, CDR2 SYGVNS. The CDR3 protein is CASSGQSTYEQYF. For the CDR3, the DNA is TGTGCCAGCAGCGGACAGAGTACCTACGAGCAGTACTTC.

The table lists this clonotype with a count of one. For the CDR3, the DNA is TGCAGTGCTCCTAGGGGTTCCCAGCATTTT. It specifies CSAPRGSQHF. This sequence joins TRBV20-1 and TRBJ1-5, with D perhaps matching TRBD1 (5 bases). V was trimmed by 5 bases and J by 11 bases, leaving 10 bases between them. Germline lookup yields CDR1 DFQATT and CDR2 SNEGSKA (reference sequence). The CDR3 has 10 residues.

This clonotype was observed a few times. At one boundary the junction diverges from the germline segment, which might be a read error. The chain uses TRBV5-1 and TRBJ1-1; the D is unclear. Germline values: CDR1 SGHRS, CDR2 YFSETQ. CDR3 length: 15 amino acids. CDR3 coding DNA: TGTGCCAGCAGCTTGGCCGGGGTGGGCGACACTGAAGCTTTCTTT. As protein: CASSLAGVGDTEAFF.

DNA for the CDR3: TGTGCCAGCAGCCGGGGGAGGAGCCGAAACGAGCAGTACTTC. Protein product: CASSRGRSRNEQYF. The V call is TRBV6-6, the J call TRBJ2-7; D perhaps matches TRBD2 (6 bases). Germline V gene lookup returns CDR1 MNHNY and CDR2 SVGAGI (reference sequence). Deletions cut 6 bases from V and 5 bases from J, with 17 bases between. The CDR3 is 14 residues long.

The chain recombines TRBV7-9 with TRBJ2-7; weak D call: TRBD2 (5 bases). Germline V CDR1 and CDR2: SEHNR, FQNEAQ (reference sequence). Trimming stripped 8 bases from V and 3 bases from J, with 17 bases between. This CDR3 comprises 14 residues. The CDR3 coding sequence is TGTGCCAGCCGGCCGGGGATAAGGGACTACGAGCAGTACTTC. It encodes CASRPGIRDYEQYF. The whole variable domain, remainder taken from reference TRBV7-9 and TRBJ2-7, is DTGVSQNPRHKITKRGQNVTFRCDPISEHNRLYWYRQTLGQGPEFLTYFQNEAQLEKSRLLSDRFSAERPKGSFSTLEIQRTEQGDSAMYLCASRPGIRDYEQYFGPGTRLTVT.

In its sample, this clonotype was seen a few times. The chain is built from TRBV10-3 and TRBJ2-5; D gene unclear. The CDR3 covers 13 residues. With 4 bases removed from V and 4 bases from J, the gap between germline ends came to 10 bases. Germline loops: CDR1 ENHRY, CDR2 SYGVKD. The CDR3 coding sequence is TGTGCCATCAGTGGAAACACCGGAGAGACCCAGTACTTC. It specifies CAISGNTGETQYF.

This clonotype has only a few counts. This chain uses TRBV12-3 or TRBV12-4 with TRBJ2-7; 7 nucleotides line up with TRBD2. V was clipped by 5 bases and J by 4 bases; unmatched bases: 8. The CDR3 is 14 amino acids. The CDR3 coding sequence is TGTGCCAGCAGTCGAGCGGGAATAGATTACGAGCAGTACTTC. Its protein is CASSRAGIDYEQYF.

A remark on this clonotype: At one of its ends the junction is not consistent with the germline gene, which may arise from a read error. This sequence joins TRBV7-2 and TRBJ2-5; weak D call: TRBD2 (6 bases). This CDR3 has 14 residues. Germline CDR1 and CDR2: SGHTA and FQGNSA. This CDR3 is CACSASGLQETQYF. CDR3 nucleotides: TGTGCCTGCAGCGCCTCGGGACTTCAAGAGACCCAGTACTTC.

This chain uses TRBV28 with TRBJ2-5, with D perhaps TRBD1 (6 bases). V was shortened by 3 bases and J by 2 bases, with 25 bases between the two germline ends. Germline loops: CDR1 MDHEN, CDR2 SYDVKM. The length of the CDR3 is 19 residues. CDR3 in DNA: TGTGCCAGCAGTTTCCCCCAGGGGCCCACAACGAACGCACAAGAGACCCAGTACTTC. Translation gives CASSFPQGPTTNAQETQYF.